The TCR beta chain under discussion was sequenced for a study of T cells in Graves' hyperthyroidism and ophthalmopathy. There are many counts of this clonotype. V dropped 1 base and J dropped 6 bases, with 20 bases sitting between them. This CDR3 is 17 amino acids long. Germline values: CDR1 SGHRS, CDR2 YFSETQ. The CDR3 regions of TCR beta were amplified from RNA transcripts. In the first-round RT-PCR of the TCR CDR3, the HTBI primer set was used. TCRdb redid the calling of the multiplex PCR reads with MiXCR, one entry per CDR3 protein. There are about 350,000 distinct CDR3 sequences in the sample; over 12% occur only once, and roughly 19% lies in the top ten.

What was sequenced was blood. This receptor was taken from a woman between 55 and 75 years old with Graves' ophthalmopathy. The chain recombines TRBV5-1 with TRBJ2-1; D is perhaps TRBD2 (6 bases). CDR3 nucleotide sequence: TGCGCCAGCAGCTTGAGCCTCGACCTCCTTAGCGGCAATGAGCAGTTCTTC. Translated: CASSLSLDLLSGNEQFF.